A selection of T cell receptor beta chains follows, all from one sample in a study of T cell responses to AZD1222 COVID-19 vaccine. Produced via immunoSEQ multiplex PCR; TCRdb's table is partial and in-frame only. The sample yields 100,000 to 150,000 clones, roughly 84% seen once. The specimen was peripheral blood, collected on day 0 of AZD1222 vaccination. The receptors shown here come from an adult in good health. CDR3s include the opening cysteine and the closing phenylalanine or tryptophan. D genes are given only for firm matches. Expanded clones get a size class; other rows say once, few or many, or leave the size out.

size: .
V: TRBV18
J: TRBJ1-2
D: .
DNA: TGTGCCAGCACAGCTGACCTAAACTATGGCTACACCTTC
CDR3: CASTADLNYGYTF

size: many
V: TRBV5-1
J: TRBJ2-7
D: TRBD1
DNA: TGCGCCAGCAGCGCGGCCGGGACAGGGTCCTACGAGCAGTACTTC
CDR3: CASSAAGTGSYEQYF

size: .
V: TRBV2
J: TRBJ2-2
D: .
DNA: TGTGCCAGCAGGGAGGAGCGCCAGAAGCTGTTTTTT
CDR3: CASREERQKLFF

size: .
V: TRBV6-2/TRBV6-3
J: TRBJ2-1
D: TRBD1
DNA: TGTGCCAGCAGTTTCGGGGACAGGGATAATAGCGTGAATGAGCAGTTCTTC
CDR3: CASSFGDRDNSVNEQFF

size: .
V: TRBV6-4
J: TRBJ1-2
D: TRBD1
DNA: TGTGCCAGCAGTGAGACACAGGGGAATTACGGCTACACCTTC
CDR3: CASSETQGNYGYTF

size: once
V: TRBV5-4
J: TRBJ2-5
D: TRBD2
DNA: TGTGCCAGCAGCTTGTCCATAGCGGGAGGATCGGAGACCCAGTACTTC
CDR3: CASSLSIAGGSETQYF

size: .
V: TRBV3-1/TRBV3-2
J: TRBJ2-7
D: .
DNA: TGTGCCAGCAGCCAAAGTCGGCCCCCGGGAGAGCAGTACTTC
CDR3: CASSQSRPPGEQYF

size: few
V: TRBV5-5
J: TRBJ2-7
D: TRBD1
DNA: TGTGCCAGCAGCTTGTTAGGGACAGGGGGGACCTACGAGCAGTACTTC
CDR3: CASSLLGTGGTYEQYF

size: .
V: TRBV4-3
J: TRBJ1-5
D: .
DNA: TGCGCCAGCAGCCAAGATCTAACAAGTCAGCCCCAGCATTTT
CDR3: CASSQDLTSQPQHF

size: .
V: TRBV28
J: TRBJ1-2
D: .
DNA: TGTGCCAGCAGTTTATCAAACTATGGCTACACCTTC
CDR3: CASSLSNYGYTF

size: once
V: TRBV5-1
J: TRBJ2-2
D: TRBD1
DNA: TGCGCCAGCAGCTTGGGACAGGGGGCCTCCGGGGAGCTGTTTTTT
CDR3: CASSLGQGASGELFF

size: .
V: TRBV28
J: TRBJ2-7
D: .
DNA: TGTGCCAGCGCCTTACCTCCGGGGTACTATTACTACGAGCAGTACTTC
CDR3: CASALPPGYYYYEQYF

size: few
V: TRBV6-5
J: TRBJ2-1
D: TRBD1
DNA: TGTGCCAGCAGTTACTATGGGGACAGGGTCGATGAGCAGTTCTTC
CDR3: CASSYYGDRVDEQFF

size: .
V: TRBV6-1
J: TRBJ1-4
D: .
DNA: TGTGCCAGCAGTGAAAGGGATTCGGGGTATGAAAAACTGTTTTTT
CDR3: CASSERDSGYEKLFF

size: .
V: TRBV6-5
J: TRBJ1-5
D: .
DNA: TGTGCCAGCAGTTACTCGATTGTTAGGGGTCAGCCCCAGCATTTT
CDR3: CASSYSIVRGQPQHF

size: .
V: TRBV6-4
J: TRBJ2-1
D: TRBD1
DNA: TGTGCCAGCAGTCCGGGACAGGGGGCCGGCGATGAGCAGTTCTTC
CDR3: CASSPGQGAGDEQFF

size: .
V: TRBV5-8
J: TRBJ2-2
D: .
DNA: TGTGCCAGCAGCTTGGGCGGTCCCACGAACACCGGGGAGCTGTTTTTT
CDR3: CASSLGGPTNTGELFF

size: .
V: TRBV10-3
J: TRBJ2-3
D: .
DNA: TGTGCCATCAGTGCTTCCCCTGCCCCCGGGGGACAAAGCACAGATACGCAGTATTTT
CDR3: CAISASPAPGGQSTDTQYF

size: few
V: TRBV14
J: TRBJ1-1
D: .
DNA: TGTGCCAGCAGCCAAGATCTTCGGGGGGACCGAGCTTTCTTT
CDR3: CASSQDLRGDRAFF

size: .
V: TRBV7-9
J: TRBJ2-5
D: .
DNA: TGTGCCAGCAGCTTAGGACTAAAAGGGGAGACCCAGTACTTC
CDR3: CASSLGLKGETQYF

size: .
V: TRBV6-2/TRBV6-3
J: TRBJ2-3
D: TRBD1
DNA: TGTGCCAGCAGTGACAGGGTTACAGATACGCAGTATTTT
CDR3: CASSDRVTDTQYF

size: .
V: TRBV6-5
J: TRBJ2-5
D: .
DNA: TGTGCCAGCAGTCCAACTAACGTAGGGGCAGAGACCCAGTACTTC
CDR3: CASSPTNVGAETQYF

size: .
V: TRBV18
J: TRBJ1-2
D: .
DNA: TGTGCCAGCTCGGAGATCCGGGGGCGCGGCTATGGCTACACCTTC
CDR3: CASSEIRGRGYGYTF

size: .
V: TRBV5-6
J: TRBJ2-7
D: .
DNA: TGTGCCAGCAGCTTGGGAGGGGGCGCGGGAGAGCAGTACTTC
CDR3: CASSLGGGAGEQYF

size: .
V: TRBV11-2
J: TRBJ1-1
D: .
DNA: TGTGCCAGCAGCTACGAAAGGGGTGAAGCTTTCTTT
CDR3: CASSYERGEAFF

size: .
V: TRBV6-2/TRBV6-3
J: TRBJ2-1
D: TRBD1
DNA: TGTGCCAGCAGTCCGACCGGGACAGGGGTTTTAGACTCCTACAATGAGCAGTTCTTC
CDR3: CASSPTGTGVLDSYNEQFF

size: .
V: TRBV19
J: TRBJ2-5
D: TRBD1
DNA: TGTGCCAGTAGTATAGGGGACAGGACAGGGGAGACCCAGTACTTC
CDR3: CASSIGDRTGETQYF

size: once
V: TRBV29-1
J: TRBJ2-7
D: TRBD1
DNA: TGCAGCGCTGAGACAGGGTTCGGCTACGAGCAGTACTTC
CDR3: CSAETGFGYEQYF

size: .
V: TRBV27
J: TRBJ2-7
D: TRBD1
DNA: TGTGCCAGCAGGGGCCAGGGGGCGGGTTCCGGCGAGCAGTACTTC
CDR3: CASRGQGAGSGEQYF

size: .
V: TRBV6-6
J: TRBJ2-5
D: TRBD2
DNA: TGTGCCAGCAGCCCCCGGGGGGGGGCAGAGGAGACCCAGTACTTC
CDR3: CASSPRGGAEETQYF

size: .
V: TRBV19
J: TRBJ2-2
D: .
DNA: TGTGCCAGTAGTATGTCCAGGGCCGGCTTCAGGGGGGAGCTGTTTTTT
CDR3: CASSMSRAGFRGELFF

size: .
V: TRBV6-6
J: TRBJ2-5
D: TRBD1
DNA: TGTGCCAGCAGTCAAACAGGGGTTCAAGAGACCCAGTACTTC
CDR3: CASSQTGVQETQYF

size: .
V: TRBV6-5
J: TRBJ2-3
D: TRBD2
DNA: TGTGCCAGCAGAAGAACGGGAGGGCCAGCAGATACGCAGTATTTT
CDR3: CASRRTGGPADTQYF

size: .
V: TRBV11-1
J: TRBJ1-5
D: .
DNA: TGTGCCAGCAGCTTAGCTGGCAGCTATCAGCCCCAGCATTTT
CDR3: CASSLAGSYQPQHF

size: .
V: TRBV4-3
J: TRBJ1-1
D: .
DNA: TGCGCCAGCAGCCCGTTTCGGGGGGCGGACACTGAAGCTTTCTTT
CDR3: CASSPFRGADTEAFF

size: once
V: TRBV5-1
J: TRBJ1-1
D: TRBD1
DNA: TGCGCCAGCAGCTTGGTGAGGACAGGGAAGGCTGAAGCTTTCTTT
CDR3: CASSLVRTGKAEAFF

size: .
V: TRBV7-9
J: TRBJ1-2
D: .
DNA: TGTGCCAGCAGCTTAGCTTTGAGTGATGGCTACACCTTC
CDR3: CASSLALSDGYTF

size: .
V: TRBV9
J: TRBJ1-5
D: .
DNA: TGTGCCAGCAGCGTAGATGTAGGGGGAAACAATCAGCCCCAGCATTTT
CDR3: CASSVDVGGNNQPQHF

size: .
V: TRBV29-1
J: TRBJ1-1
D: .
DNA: TGCAGCGTGTTGGGGGTCACTGAAGCTTTCTTT
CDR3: CSVLGVTEAFF

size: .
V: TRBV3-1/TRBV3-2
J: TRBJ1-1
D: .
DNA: TGTGCCAGCAGCCCACCGGGGACAAGAACTAACACTGAAGCTTTCTTT
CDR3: CASSPPGTRTNTEAFF

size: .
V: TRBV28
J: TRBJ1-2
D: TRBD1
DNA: TGTGCCAGCAGTTGGGCGGACAGGGCTAACTATGGCTACACCTTC
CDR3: CASSWADRANYGYTF

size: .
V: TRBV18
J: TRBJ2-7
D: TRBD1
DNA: TGTGCCAGCTCTCGATCAAGGACAGGTAGCTCCTACGAGCAGTACTTC
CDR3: CASSRSRTGSSYEQYF

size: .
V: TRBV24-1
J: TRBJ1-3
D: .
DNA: TGTGCCACCTGTGACACCAATGGAAACACCATATATTTT
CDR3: CATCDTNGNTIYF

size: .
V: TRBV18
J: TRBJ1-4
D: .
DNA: TGTGCCAGCTCACCCCTTTTGCAGAATAATGAAAAACTGTTTTTT
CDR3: CASSPLLQNNEKLFF

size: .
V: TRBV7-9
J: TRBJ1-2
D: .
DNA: TGTGCCAGCAGCTTACAGCAGGACTATGGCTACACCTTC
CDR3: CASSLQQDYGYTF

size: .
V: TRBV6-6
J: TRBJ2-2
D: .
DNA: TGTGCCAGCAAAGAGACAGACGAGACCGGGGAGCTGTTTTTT
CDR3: CASKETDETGELFF

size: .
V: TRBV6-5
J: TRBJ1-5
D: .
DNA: TGTGCCAGCAGGGGTGGGGGCGGCAATCAGCCCCAGCATTTT
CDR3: CASRGGGGNQPQHF

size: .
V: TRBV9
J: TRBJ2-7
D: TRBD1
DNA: TGTGCCAGCAGCGGCACCGGGACAGGGTACGAGCAGTACTTC
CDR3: CASSGTGTGYEQYF

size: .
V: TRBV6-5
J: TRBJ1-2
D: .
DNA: TGTGCCAGCAGTTACACCCGGGTTGGATATGGCTACACCTTC
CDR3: CASSYTRVGYGYTF

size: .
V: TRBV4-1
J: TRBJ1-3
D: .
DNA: TGCGCCAGCAGCCGGGACCTCTCTGGAAACACCATATATTTT
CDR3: CASSRDLSGNTIYF

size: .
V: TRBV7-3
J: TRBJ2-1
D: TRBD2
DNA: TGTGCCAGCAGCTTAACTCGAGCGGGGAATGAGCAGTTCTTC
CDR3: CASSLTRAGNEQFF

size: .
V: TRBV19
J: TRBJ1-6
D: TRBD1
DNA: TGTGCCAGTAGTATCCAAGGGGGCGAATCACCCCTCCACTTT
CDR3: CASSIQGGESPLHF

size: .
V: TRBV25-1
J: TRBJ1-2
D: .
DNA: TGTGCCAGCGAAGATTACAGGGATGGCTACACCTTC
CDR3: CASEDYRDGYTF

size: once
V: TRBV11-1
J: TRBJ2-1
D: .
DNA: TGTGCCAGCAGCCCTCCAGGGGGGCCCGTCTACAATGAGCAGTTCTTC
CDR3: CASSPPGGPVYNEQFF

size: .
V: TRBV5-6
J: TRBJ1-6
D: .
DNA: TGTGCCAGCAGCGTGAAGACAGTCGATTATAATTCACCCCTCCACTTT
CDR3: CASSVKTVDYNSPLHF

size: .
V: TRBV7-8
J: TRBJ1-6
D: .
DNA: TGTGCCAGCAGCTTAGGCGGGGGAGGGGGTTCACCCCTCCACTTT
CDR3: CASSLGGGGGSPLHF

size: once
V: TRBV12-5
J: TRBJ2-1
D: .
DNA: TGTGCTAGTGGTTTCAATCCCTACAATGAGCAGTTCTTC
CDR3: CASGFNPYNEQFF

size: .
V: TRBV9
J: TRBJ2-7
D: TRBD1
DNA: TGTGCCAGCAGCGCACGACAGGGGGTGGACTACGAGCAGTACTTC
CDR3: CASSARQGVDYEQYF

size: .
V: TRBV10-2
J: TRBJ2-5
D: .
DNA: TGCGCCAGCAGTGTGTCGGTGGGCCGGGAGACCCAGTACTTC
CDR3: CASSVSVGRETQYF